Presented here are 2 T cell receptor beta chains from one specimen sequenced in a study of blood T cells in healthy people across ages. It was with a sample-barcoded 5' primer and a J-beta primer mix that a second PCR of roughly 7 to 11 cycles was run. TCRdb recomputed calls from the 5' RACE reads with MiXCR, one row per CDR3 protein. The sample lists roughly 1,700,000 distinct CDR3 sequences, about 30% seen once, with roughly 8% in the top ten. Sequenced material: blood. The receptor set was obtained from a woman in her 30s in good health.

The chain has TRBV20-1 and TRBJ1-4; 9 bases fit TRBD1. The ends lost 3 bases at V and 7 bases at J; junction bases unmatched: 9. CDR3 size: 15 residues. The germline gives CDR1 DFQATT, CDR2 SNEGSKA (reference sequence). The CDR3 sequence is CSARKAGTGREKLFF. In nucleotides, the CDR3 is TGCAGTGCTAGGAAAGCCGGGACAGGGCGTGAAAAACTGTTTTTT.

Details on this clonotype: A much larger clone is a single base away; this may be a read error. The chain joins TRBV29-1 to TRBJ1-1; a possible D gene is TRBD1 (5 bases). Germline V gene sequence: CDR1 SQVTM, CDR2 ANQGSEA. This CDR3 contains 13 residues. The CDR3 DNA is TGCAGAGTCCACCGAGGGGTTGGGGCTGAAGCTTTCTTT. This codes for CRVHRGVGAEAFF.